This is a list of T cell receptor beta chains from one sample in a study of T cell responses to AZD1222 COVID-19 vaccine. Assay used: immunoSEQ multiplex PCR; TCRdb lists only in-frame clones, some missing. Of 130,000 or so clones listed, over 75% are singletons. This specimen was peripheral blood, taken on day 0 of AZD1222 vaccination. The source is an adult in good health. CDR3s include the opening cysteine and the closing phenylalanine or tryptophan. D genes are given only for firm matches. For some rows the clone size is stated as once, few or many, or as a class when expanded; others skip it.

j_call	v_call	d_call	clone_size	cdr3_aa	cdr3_nt
TRBJ1-5	TRBV6-5	-	-	CASSPLPGVQPQHF	TGTGCCAGCAGTCCCTTACCCGGGGTGCAGCCCCAGCATTTT
TRBJ1-2	TRBV27	-	-	CASSSWDRSRWGYTF	TGTGCCAGCAGTTCCTGGGACCGATCAAGGTGGGGCTACACCTTC
TRBJ1-4	TRBV30	-	-	CASAPALGEKLFF	TGTGCCTCGGCTCCAGCGTTAGGTGAAAAACTGTTTTTT
TRBJ2-2	TRBV30	-	-	CAWTQGRTGELFF	TGTGCCTGGACTCAGGGTAGGACCGGGGAGCTGTTTTTT
TRBJ2-7	TRBV7-2	TRBD2	-	CASSLVLTGTSDSYEQYF	TGTGCCAGCAGCTTAGTATTAACTGGGACTAGCGACTCCTACGAGCAGTACTTC
TRBJ2-7	TRBV25-1	-	-	CASSDGGYEQYF	TGTGCCAGCAGTGATGGAGGGTACGAGCAGTACTTC
TRBJ1-6	TRBV28	-	-	CASSSNNSPLHF	TGTGCCAGCAGTTCCAATAATTCACCCCTCCACTTT
TRBJ2-3	TRBV5-1	TRBD1	-	CASSFRGSPLSTDTQYF	TGCGCCAGCAGCTTCAGGGGGTCCCCTCTAAGCACAGATACGCAGTATTTT
TRBJ2-1	TRBV10-3	-	-	CAISQSSGTPSYNEQFF	TGTGCCATCAGCCAATCGTCCGGGACACCTTCCTACAATGAGCAGTTCTTC
TRBJ2-5	TRBV10-3	TRBD1	-	CAISARDRGEETQYF	TGTGCCATCAGTGCCCGGGACAGGGGGGAGGAGACCCAGTACTTC
TRBJ1-2	TRBV5-4	TRBD1	-	CASSSGAGQDGYGYTF	TGTGCCAGCAGCTCTGGGGCGGGACAGGATGGCTATGGCTACACCTTC
TRBJ1-2	TRBV6-5	-	-	CASSYSSLGAYGYTF	TGTGCCAGCAGTTACTCGTCGTTGGGGGCCTATGGCTACACCTTC
TRBJ2-5	TRBV18	-	-	CASSPPRSGQETQYF	TGTGCCAGCTCACCACCTAGGAGCGGCCAAGAGACCCAGTACTTC
TRBJ2-1	TRBV11-3	-	-	CASSSPRWRADNEQFF	TGTGCCAGCAGCTCACCTCGCTGGCGGGCCGACAATGAGCAGTTCTTC
TRBJ2-3	TRBV3-1/TRBV3-2	-	once	CASSQDRGDTQYF	TGTGCCAGCAGCCAAGATCGCGGAGATACGCAGTATTTT
TRBJ1-1	TRBV12-3/TRBV12-4	-	-	CASKEQLNTEAFF	TGTGCCAGCAAGGAGCAGTTGAACACTGAAGCTTTCTTT
TRBJ1-1	TRBV11-3	-	-	CASSLLAPNTEAFF	TGTGCCAGCAGCTTACTGGCACCGAACACTGAAGCTTTCTTT
TRBJ1-5	TRBV28	TRBD1	-	CASTSTGGGNQPQHF	TGTGCCAGCACCTCGACAGGGGGCGGCAATCAGCCCCAGCATTTT
TRBJ2-3	TRBV3-1/TRBV3-2	TRBD2	once	CASSRRLAGVFADTQYF	TGTGCCAGCAGCCGCCGCCTAGCGGGGGTTTTCGCAGATACGCAGTATTTT
TRBJ2-3	TRBV27	-	once	CASGRELLTDTQYF	TGTGCCAGCGGCCGGGAGTTACTCACAGATACGCAGTATTTT
TRBJ2-1	TRBV7-9	TRBD2	-	CASSPQTSGRAREQFF	TGTGCCAGCAGCCCGCAGACTAGCGGGAGGGCCCGTGAGCAGTTCTTC
TRBJ1-2	TRBV2	-	-	CASIKQENYGYTF	TGTGCCAGCATAAAACAGGAGAACTATGGCTACACCTTC
TRBJ2-3	TRBV7-2	-	once	CASSLPRDTQYF	TGTGCCAGCAGCTTACCGCGGGATACGCAGTATTTT
TRBJ2-3	TRBV6-2/TRBV6-3	TRBD2	-	CASSYGGRAPDTQYF	TGTGCCAGCAGTTACGGCGGGAGGGCCCCAGATACGCAGTATTTT
TRBJ1-2	TRBV7-9	-	-	CASSGQLGPLGYTF	TGTGCCAGCAGCGGACAATTGGGTCCTCTTGGCTACACCTTC
TRBJ2-7	TRBV28	TRBD2	-	CASSTNSATSGGKIYEQYF	TGTGCCAGCAGTACTAATAGCGCGACTAGCGGGGGAAAGATTTACGAGCAGTACTTC
TRBJ2-1	TRBV30	-	-	CAWSAYRYGVEQFF	TGTGCCTGGAGTGCATACAGGTACGGGGTTGAGCAGTTCTTC
TRBJ1-5	TRBV30	TRBD1	-	CAWSPQGVTGNQPQHF	TGTGCCTGGAGCCCACAGGGGGTAACGGGCAATCAGCCCCAGCATTTT
TRBJ1-5	TRBV6-6	-	-	CASRLWESNQPQHF	TGTGCCAGCAGACTCTGGGAGAGCAATCAGCCCCAGCATTTT
TRBJ1-2	TRBV28	-	once	CASTDSFYGYTF	TGTGCCAGCACCGACAGCTTCTATGGCTACACCTTC
TRBJ2-7	TRBV12-3/TRBV12-4	-	-	CASSIYYLGEQYF	TGTGCCAGCAGTATTTATTACTTGGGCGAGCAGTACTTC
TRBJ1-6	TRBV3-1/TRBV3-2	TRBD1	-	CASSVGQGSSPLHF	TGTGCCAGCAGCGTGGGACAGGGAAGTTCACCCCTCCACTTT
TRBJ2-7	TRBV11-2	-	-	CASSAIRDRYEQYF	TGTGCCAGCAGCGCCATTCGGGATAGGTACGAGCAGTACTTC
TRBJ1-4	TRBV5-4	-	-	CASSITNDGEKLFF	TGTGCCAGCAGCATAACTAACGACGGTGAAAAACTGTTTTTT
TRBJ2-2	TRBV30	-	-	CAWSVQGVGELFF	TGTGCCTGGAGTGTACAAGGGGTCGGGGAGCTGTTTTTT
TRBJ1-2	TRBV12-3/TRBV12-4	-	few	CASSLSRDYTF	TGTGCCAGCAGTTTATCCAGGGACTACACCTTC
TRBJ1-2	TRBV7-9	TRBD1	-	CASSLVGDSPLGYTF	TGTGCCAGCAGCTTAGTAGGGGACAGTCCCCTGGGCTACACCTTC
TRBJ1-1	TRBV14	-	-	CASSPRLRVNTEAFF	TGTGCCAGCAGCCCCCGCCTAAGGGTGAACACTGAAGCTTTCTTT
TRBJ2-7	TRBV25-1	-	-	CASSRPSRAATSEQYF	TGTGCCAGCAGTCGTCCTTCCCGGGCGGCTACTAGCGAGCAGTACTTC
TRBJ2-3	TRBV3-1/TRBV3-2	-	few	CASSPRRGVPQYF	TGTGCCAGCAGCCCTCGCAGGGGAGTTCCGCAGTATTTT
TRBJ2-5	TRBV20-1	-	-	CSAYSRETQYF	TGCAGTGCATATTCCCGGGAGACCCAGTACTTC
TRBJ2-7	TRBV5-1	-	-	CASSLGGIGPAEQYF	TGCGCCAGCAGCTTGGGGGGTATAGGGCCCGCGGAGCAGTACTTC
TRBJ2-7	TRBV6-1	TRBD1	-	CASSEVGQGYDEQYF	TGTGCCAGCAGTGAAGTGGGACAGGGGTACGACGAGCAGTACTTC
TRBJ2-7	TRBV4-3	TRBD2	-	CASSQGRGGSYEQYF	TGCGCCAGCAGCCAAGGCCGGGGGGGTTCCTACGAGCAGTACTTC
TRBJ2-3	TRBV21-1	-	-	CASSKGSGRCTDTQYF	TGTGCCAGCAGCAAAGGTAGCGGGAGGTGCACAGATACGCAGTATTTT
TRBJ2-3	TRBV5-1	TRBD2	-	CASSYRLAGAYTDTQYF	TGCGCCAGCAGCTACCGACTAGCGGGGGCTTACACAGATACGCAGTATTTT
TRBJ1-6	TRBV27	-	-	CASSLSVVIPSNSPLHF	TGTGCCAGCAGTTTATCCGTGGTGATACCCTCAAATTCACCCCTCCACTTT
TRBJ1-2	TRBV29-1	TRBD1	-	CSAGSRGRDYGYTF	TGCAGCGCGGGGAGCAGGGGGCGCGACTATGGCTACACCTTC